This T cell receptor beta chain stems from a study of monozygotic twins with inflammatory bowel disease. Study results and limitations: Repertoire similarity did not differ between concordant and discordant twins, perhaps due to limited power. Among IBD patients, fewer clonotypes were shared with others than among healthy twins, especially with disease activity.

Blood samples measuring around 2.5 ml were taken per donor. Comment on this clonotype: The target antigen is unknown.

Investigators made cDNA in eight separate reactions per sample. TCRdb re-called the 5' RACE reads; one entry per CDR3 protein, DNA not given. In all, the sample yields about 420,000 distinct CDR3 sequences. The source is a human donor with ulcerative colitis or Crohn's disease, or a healthy co-twin of an affected twin (not recorded which). The sequenced sample consisted of blood.

This CDR3 is CSAPKESGLHVNYGYTF. This rearrangement joins TRBV20-1 to TRBJ1-2. This CDR3 is 17 amino acids long. Germline CDR1 is DFQATT and CDR2 is SNEGSKA (reference sequence).